This is a list of T cell receptor beta chains from one sample in a study of PD-1 blockade in classical Hodgkin lymphoma. The assay was immunoSEQ multiplex PCR, and TCRdb's table has in-frame clones only and misses some. This sample has approximately 45,000 clones, with approximately 91% found just once. The sequenced sample consisted of peripheral blood mononuclear cells (PBMCs). Receptors were obtained from a human donor with classical Hodgkin lymphoma. Each CDR3 is given with its conserved first and last residue. D genes are given only for firm matches. Some rows mark clone size as missing; the rest say once, few, many or name a class of expanded clone.

V gene: TRBV11-3; clone size: .; J gene: TRBJ2-2; D gene: TRBD2; CDR3 protein: CASSLEGTSVNTGELFF; CDR3 DNA: TGTGCCAGCAGCTTAGAGGGGACTAGCGTGAACACCGGGGAGCTGTTTTTT
V gene: TRBV10-2; clone size: .; J gene: TRBJ2-7; D gene: TRBD1; CDR3 protein: CASSEMGTGYYEQYF; CDR3 DNA: TGCGCCAGCAGTGAGATGGGGACAGGGTACTACGAGCAGTACTTC
V gene: TRBV5-1; clone size: .; J gene: TRBJ2-7; D gene: TRBD2; CDR3 protein: CASSLGGHIAGPYEQYF; CDR3 DNA: TGCGCCAGCAGCTTGGGAGGACACATAGCGGGACCCTACGAGCAGTACTTC
V gene: TRBV5-1; clone size: .; J gene: TRBJ1-3; D gene: .; CDR3 protein: CASSGAGTAGNTIYF; CDR3 DNA: TGCGCCAGCAGCGGCGCCGGGACCGCTGGAAACACCATATATTTT
V gene: TRBV9; clone size: .; J gene: TRBJ1-2; D gene: .; CDR3 protein: CASSGPGWGGYTF; CDR3 DNA: TGTGCCAGCAGCGGACCAGGGTGGGGAGGCTACACCTTC
V gene: TRBV6-1; clone size: .; J gene: TRBJ2-2; D gene: .; CDR3 protein: CASSAFADSAGELFF; CDR3 DNA: TGTGCCAGCAGTGCTTTTGCTGACAGTGCCGGGGAGCTGTTTTTT
V gene: TRBV27; clone size: .; J gene: TRBJ1-5; D gene: TRBD1; CDR3 protein: CASSSGTGGADQPQHF; CDR3 DNA: TGTGCCAGCAGCTCCGGGACAGGGGGCGCCGATCAGCCCCAGCATTTT
V gene: TRBV30; clone size: .; J gene: TRBJ1-2; D gene: .; CDR3 protein: CAWSVGRTNSRGYTF; CDR3 DNA: TGTGCCTGGAGTGTGGGCAGGACCAACTCGAGGGGCTACACCTTC
V gene: TRBV27; clone size: .; J gene: TRBJ2-1; D gene: TRBD2; CDR3 protein: CASTRLLAGGRVEQFF; CDR3 DNA: TGTGCCAGCACTCGACTCCTGGCGGGAGGCCGGGTTGAGCAGTTCTTC
V gene: TRBV7-9; clone size: once; J gene: TRBJ2-7; D gene: TRBD2; CDR3 protein: CASRPPSAGGSYEQYF; CDR3 DNA: TGTGCCAGCAGGCCCCCCTCGGCGGGAGGATCCTACGAGCAGTACTTC
V gene: TRBV18; clone size: .; J gene: TRBJ1-2; D gene: .; CDR3 protein: CASSPMAQGHGYTF; CDR3 DNA: TGTGCCAGCTCACCAATGGCCCAGGGTCATGGCTACACCTTC
V gene: TRBV10-3; clone size: .; J gene: TRBJ2-5; D gene: .; CDR3 protein: CAIRDELGETQYF; CDR3 DNA: TGTGCCATCAGGGATGAACTGGGGGAGACCCAGTACTTC
V gene: TRBV7-6; clone size: .; J gene: TRBJ1-2; D gene: TRBD1; CDR3 protein: CASSLEGAEGYTF; CDR3 DNA: TGTGCCAGCAGCTTAGAGGGGGCGGAGGGCTACACCTTC
V gene: TRBV7-8; clone size: once; J gene: TRBJ2-3; D gene: .; CDR3 protein: CASSLGGSRDTQYF; CDR3 DNA: TGTGCCAGCAGCTTAGGTGGGAGCCGAGATACGCAGTATTTT
V gene: TRBV2; clone size: once; J gene: TRBJ2-3; D gene: .; CDR3 protein: CASSIEMGITDTQYF; CDR3 DNA: TGTGCCAGCAGTATCGAAATGGGAATCACAGATACGCAGTATTTT
V gene: TRBV6-6; clone size: once; J gene: TRBJ2-1; D gene: TRBD2; CDR3 protein: CASMLAGSHEQFF; CDR3 DNA: TGTGCCAGCATGCTAGCGGGGTCCCATGAGCAGTTCTTC
V gene: TRBV7-9; clone size: .; J gene: TRBJ2-2; D gene: TRBD2; CDR3 protein: CASSLGYVGRGTGELFF; CDR3 DNA: TGTGCCAGCAGCTTAGGATACGTCGGGAGGGGTACCGGGGAGCTGTTTTTT